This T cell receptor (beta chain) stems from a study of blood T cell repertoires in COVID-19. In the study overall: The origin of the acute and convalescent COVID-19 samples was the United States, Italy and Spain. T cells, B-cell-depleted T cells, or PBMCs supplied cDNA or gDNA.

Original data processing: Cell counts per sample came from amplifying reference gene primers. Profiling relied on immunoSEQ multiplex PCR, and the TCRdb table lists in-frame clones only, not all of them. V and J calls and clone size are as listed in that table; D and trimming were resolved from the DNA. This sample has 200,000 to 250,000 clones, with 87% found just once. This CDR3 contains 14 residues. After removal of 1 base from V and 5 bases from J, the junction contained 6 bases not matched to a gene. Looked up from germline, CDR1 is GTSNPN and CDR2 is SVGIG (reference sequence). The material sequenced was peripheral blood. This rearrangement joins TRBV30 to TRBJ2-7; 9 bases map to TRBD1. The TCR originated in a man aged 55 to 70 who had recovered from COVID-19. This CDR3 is CAWSAPGTGNEQYF. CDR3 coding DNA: TGTGCCTGGAGTGCCCCCGGGACAGGGAACGAGCAGTACTTC. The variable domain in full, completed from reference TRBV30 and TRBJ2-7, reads SQTIHQWPATLVQPVGSPLSLECTVEGTSNPNLYWYRQAAGRGLQLLFYSVGIGQISSEVPQNLSASRPQDRQFILSSKKLLLSDSGFYLCAWSAPGTGNEQYFGPGTRLTVT.